These T cell receptor beta chains were read from a single sample in a study of Graves' ophthalmopathy and Graves' hyperthyroidism. Using its own MiXCR run on the multiplex PCR reads, TCRdb lists one record per CDR3 protein. The sample has tens of thousands of distinct CDR3 sequences, more than 45% seen once; the top ten hold roughly 18%. Sequenced sample: peripheral blood. The origin of the receptors is an adult man with Graves' ophthalmopathy. Both conserved end residues are part of each CDR3. D genes are given only for firm matches. Some rows have no size entry. The others give once, few or many, or a class for an expanded clone.

j_call: TRBJ2-3
clone_size: -
v_call: TRBV6-1
d_call: TRBD2
cdr3_nt: TGTGCCAGCAGTGAACAAGCGGGGGGCCATTCAGATACGCAGTATTTT
cdr3_aa: CASSEQAGGHSDTQYF

j_call: TRBJ1-5
clone_size: many
v_call: TRBV11-2
d_call: -
cdr3_nt: TGTGCCAGCAGCTTAGGAAACAATCAGCCCCAGCATTTT
cdr3_aa: CASSLGNNQPQHF

j_call: TRBJ2-3
clone_size: -
v_call: TRBV12-3/TRBV12-4
d_call: TRBD2
cdr3_nt: TGTGCCAGCAGTTCGCAGACTAGCGGGAAACTCACAGATACGCAGTATTTT
cdr3_aa: CASSSQTSGKLTDTQYF

j_call: TRBJ2-3
clone_size: -
v_call: TRBV20-1
d_call: TRBD2
cdr3_nt: TGCAGTGCTAGGGGAAGAGGGACTAGCGGTGACTATACGCAGTATTTT
cdr3_aa: CSARGRGTSGDYTQYF

j_call: TRBJ1-6
clone_size: -
v_call: TRBV19
d_call: TRBD1
cdr3_nt: TGTGCCAGTAGGGATTTGACAGGGTGGGTGTTGAGCTCCTATAATTCACCCCTCCACTTT
cdr3_aa: CASRDLTGWVLSSYNSPLHF

j_call: TRBJ1-6
clone_size: -
v_call: TRBV7-9
d_call: TRBD1
cdr3_nt: TGTGTCAGCAGGGAAGGGGGCAATTGGCCACCCCCCCACTTT
cdr3_aa: CVSREGGNWPPPHF

j_call: TRBJ1-6
clone_size: -
v_call: TRBV10-3
d_call: -
cdr3_nt: TGTGCCATCAGCCCGGATGGAGCAAGTTCACCCCTCCACTTT
cdr3_aa: CAISPDGASSPLHF

j_call: TRBJ2-1
clone_size: many
v_call: TRBV20-1
d_call: TRBD2
cdr3_nt: TGCAGTGCTAAGCTAGCGGGACCCTACAATGAGCAGTTCTTC
cdr3_aa: CSAKLAGPYNEQFF

j_call: TRBJ1-6
clone_size: many
v_call: TRBV14
d_call: -
cdr3_nt: TGTGCCAGCAGCCAGAGTTTGGGTGAATATAATTCACCCCTCCACTTT
cdr3_aa: CASSQSLGEYNSPLHF

j_call: TRBJ2-7
clone_size: many
v_call: TRBV6-5
d_call: TRBD2
cdr3_nt: TGTGCCAGCAGTTTCGCAAGACTAGCGGGCGCCTACGAGCAGTACTTC
cdr3_aa: CASSFARLAGAYEQYF

j_call: TRBJ1-4
clone_size: -
v_call: TRBV9
d_call: TRBD1
cdr3_nt: TGTGCCAGCAGCGTAGCTAGCGGGACAGGGAATGAAAAACTGTTTTTT
cdr3_aa: CASSVASGTGNEKLFF

j_call: TRBJ1-1
clone_size: once
v_call: TRBV5-1
d_call: -
cdr3_nt: TGCGCCAGCAGCCATTATGGCGAAAAACCGATAGTGCCGTACACTGAAGCTTTCTTT
cdr3_aa: CASSHYGEKPIVPYTEAFF

j_call: TRBJ2-7
clone_size: many
v_call: TRBV5-1
d_call: -
cdr3_nt: TGCGCCAGCAGCATTTCCAGTCTCGACGAGCAGTACTTC
cdr3_aa: CASSISSLDEQYF